This TCR beta chain derives from a study of cytomegalovirus exposure and HLA in healthy donors. Study-level points and caveats: Several top significant clusters appeared, in a later analysis, to be linked to common viral pathogens. As immune exposure information, only CMV serostatus was available. The study put 150 to 200 TCR beta chains on its list as cytomegalovirus-associated.

PCR primers comprised 60 Vbeta and 13 Jbeta primers. The table came from immunoSEQ multiplex PCR; TCRdb's copy has only in-frame clones and leaves some out. The data hold 100,000 to 150,000 clones, with 80% observed a single time. About this clone itself: The antigen is not known.

Trimming took 0 bases from V and 4 from J, leaving 19 bases between them. CDR3 length: 17 amino acids. Germline lookup yields CDR1 LGHNA and CDR2 YSLEER. The TCR comes from a man under 40 in good health and CMV-seronegative. Sequences were obtained from PBMCs. This chain joins TRBV4-3 and TRBJ2-7; tentative D call: TRBD2 (5 bases). The CDR3 DNA is TGCGCCAGCAGCCAAGATTTAACGGCTAGCAGTTCATACGAGCAGTACTTC. Its protein product is CASSQDLTASSSYEQYF.